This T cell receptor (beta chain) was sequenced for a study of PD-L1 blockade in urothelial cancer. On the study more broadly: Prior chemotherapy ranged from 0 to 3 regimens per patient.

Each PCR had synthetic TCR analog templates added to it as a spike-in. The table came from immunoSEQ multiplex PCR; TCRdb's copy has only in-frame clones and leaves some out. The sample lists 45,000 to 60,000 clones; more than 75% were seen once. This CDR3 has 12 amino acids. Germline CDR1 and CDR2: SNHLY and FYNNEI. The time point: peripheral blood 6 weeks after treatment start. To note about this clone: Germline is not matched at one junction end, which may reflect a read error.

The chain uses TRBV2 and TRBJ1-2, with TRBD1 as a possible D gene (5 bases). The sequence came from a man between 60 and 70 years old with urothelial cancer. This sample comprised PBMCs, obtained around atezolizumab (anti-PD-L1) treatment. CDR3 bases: TGTGCCAGCGGTGACAGTGGTAAAGTCTACACCTTC. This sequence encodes CASGDSGKVYTF. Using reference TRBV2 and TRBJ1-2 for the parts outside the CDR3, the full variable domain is EPEVTQTPSHQVTQMGQEVILRCVPISNHLYFYWYRQILGQKVEFLVSFYNNEISEKSEIFDDQFSVERPDGSNFTLKIRSTKLEDSAMYFCASGDSGKVYTFGSGTRLTVV.